These 19 T cell receptor beta chains were all obtained from the same sample, sequenced in a study of regulatory T cells in long-lasting Graves disease. As for time point: newly diagnosed GD, antithyroid drugs for less than 3 months. RNA isolated from PBMCs was used to make the TCR library. Sequencing libraries for TCR beta were prepared with iRepertoire HTBI primers and Arm-PCR of CDR3 regions. TCRdb used MiXCR to reprocess the multiplex PCR reads, holding one entry per CDR3 protein. The sample includes 200,000 to 250,000 distinct CDR3 sequences, roughly a fifth of them seen just once. The same data also contributed to another study, on T cells in Graves' hyperthyroidism and ophthalmopathy.

Sequencing was performed on peripheral blood mononuclear cells (PBMCs), taken at new diagnosis, from a patient treated with antithyroid drugs. These receptors were taken from a woman aged 25-40 years with Graves disease.

The rearrangement uses TRBV19 and TRBJ2-5; perhaps TRBD2 as D (6 bases). Looked up from germline, CDR1 is LNHDA and CDR2 is SQIVND (reference sequence). The CDR3 contains 14 residues. The V and J ends lost 6 bases and 4 bases respectively, with 15 bases between them. For the CDR3, the DNA is TGTGCCAGTAGCGAACTGGGACTGGGAGAGACCCAGTACTTC. Its protein product is CASSELGLGETQYF.

There are many counts of this clonotype. This rearrangement joins TRBV11-2 to TRBJ2-7; perhaps TRBD1 as D (6 bases). V was cut by 1 base and J by 5 bases, with 9 bases left in between. Germline assignment: CDR1 SGHAT and CDR2 FQNNGV. The CDR3 covers 13 residues. CDR3 sequence reads: CASSLVAGDEQYF. Written as DNA, the CDR3 is TGTGCCAGCAGCTTAGTCGCAGGGGACGAGCAGTACTTC.

This clonotype was picked up many times. The chain carries TRBV19 and TRBJ1-2; maybe TRBD1 (5 bases). This CDR3 contains 14 residues. V lost 8 bases, J lost 3 bases, and 16 bases lay in between. The germline V gene encodes CDR1 LNHDA and CDR2 SQIVND (reference sequence). The CDR3 sequence: CASQTSSGHYGYTF. CDR3 coding DNA: TGTGCCAGTCAAACAAGTTCGGGGCACTATGGCTACACCTTC.

Many counts were recorded for this clonotype. This rearrangement joins TRBV19 to TRBJ2-1; D perhaps matches TRBD1 (6 bases). The V end was cut by 6 bases, the J end by 2 bases, with 14 bases between. The germline V gene has CDR1 LNHDA and CDR2 SQIVND (reference sequence). The CDR3 runs to 15 residues. The CDR3 nucleotides are TGTGCCAGTAGCCACCGCAGGGACACCTACAATGAGCAGTTCTTC. It encodes CASSHRRDTYNEQFF.

This clonotype appeared many times. J is TRBJ2-1 and V is TRBV20-1; TRBD2 matches at 13 bases. From germline, CDR1 is DFQATT and CDR2 SNEGSKA (reference sequence). This CDR3 has 15 residues. J lost 10 bases, V lost 3 bases, and 9 bases had no gene match. CDR3 protein: CSARKLAGGPWEQFF. CDR3 bases: TGCAGTGCTAGGAAACTAGCGGGAGGGCCTTGGGAGCAGTTCTTC.

This clonotype was recorded many times. This chain connects TRBV30 to TRBJ1-1; D uncertain. V was pared by 4 bases and J by 11 bases, with 14 bases between. The CDR3 is made up of 11 amino acids. Per the germline V gene, CDR1 is GTSNPN and CDR2 is SVGIG (reference sequence). The CDR3 loop reads CAWKGGVWAFF. Here the CDR3 DNA reads TGTGCCTGGAAGGGAGGAGTTTGGGCTTTCTTT.

This clonotype was counted only a few times. A read error may be the cause here, since a much bigger clone is one base away. The chain links TRBV20-1 to TRBJ2-5, with a weak D call TRBD1 (6 bases). V was pared by 0 bases and J by 5 bases, with 13 bases between. This CDR3 has 14 residues. CDR1 is DFQATT, CDR2 SNEGSKA, per germline (reference sequence). CDR3 residues: CSARDHTGSETQYF. CDR3 bases: TGCAGTGCTAGAGATCACACAGGGAGTGAGACCCAGTACTTC.

Ten or more counts support this clonotype. CDR3 protein: CASTYEDLHGYTF. CDR3 nucleotide sequence: TGTGCCAGCACCTACGAGGACCTTCATGGCTACACCTTC. The J gene is TRBJ1-2, the V gene TRBV2; D remains unclear. The CDR3 has 13 residues. Germline V gene lookup returns CDR1 SNHLY and CDR2 FYNNEI. V lost 7 bases and J lost 6, with 15 bases in between. The entire variable domain, with the rest obtained from reference TRBV2 and TRBJ1-2, is as follows: EPEVTQTPSHQVTQMGQEVILRCVPISNHLYFYWYRQILGQKVEFLVSFYNNEISEKSEIFDDQFSVERPDGSNFTLKIRSTKLEDSAMYFCASTYEDLHGYTFGSGTRLTVV.

With regard to this clonotype: One end of the junction is discordant with germline, which a read error may explain. This chain connects TRBV20-1 to TRBJ2-7, with D possibly TRBD1 on 6 matching bases. The germline V gene has CDR1 DFQATT and CDR2 SNEGSKA (reference sequence). This CDR3 region has 11 residues. This CDR3 reads CSARKWDIQDF. The CDR3 DNA follows: TGCAGTGCTAGGAAATGGGACATACAAGACTTC.

This clonotype was detected many times. Without the conserved terminal phenylalanine or tryptophan, this CDR3 likely stems from a read error. The limits of the CDR3 on the DNA are not certain, so only TCRdb's listed CDR3 is given. The V call is TRBV7-9, the J call TRBJ2-5; TRBD2 was called by the table and not checked on the DNA. The V gene's germline CDR1 is SEHNR and CDR2 FQNEAQ (reference sequence). The CDR3 contains 13 residues when both ends are counted. The CDR3 protein is CASSLAGAGVPFL.

This clonotype was recorded at least ten times. The rearrangement links TRBV18 to TRBJ2-7, with D hard to call. The ends were cut back, 3 bases at V and 2 bases at J, with 2 bases in the middle. This CDR3 spans 11 amino acids. The germline CDR1 and CDR2 sequences are KGHSH and LQKENI. This CDR3 reads CASSPAYEQYF. For the CDR3, the DNA is TGTGCCAGCTCACCCGCCTACGAGCAGTACTTC. The full variable domain, completed using reference TRBV18 and TRBJ2-7, is NAGVMQNPRHLVRRRGQEARLRCSPMKGHSHVYWYRQLPEEGLKFMVYLQKENIIDESGMPKERFSAEFPKEGPSILRIQQVVRGDSAAYFCASSPAYEQYFGPGTRLTVT.

This clonotype showed up many times. The rearrangement joins TRBV20-1 to TRBJ1-1; 8 bases are shared with TRBD1. Germline CDR1 and CDR2: DFQATT and SNEGSKA (reference sequence). J gave up 5 bases and V 6 bases, and 8 bases lay outside the gene matches. This CDR3 comprises 13 residues. In DNA, the CDR3 is TGCAGTGCGCCAGGGGGCGCAGGAACTGAAGCTTTCTTT. This sequence encodes CSAPGGAGTEAFF.

This clonotype appeared many times. The genes are TRBV11-2 and TRBJ2-1, with 7 bases that match TRBD2. The germline CDR1 and CDR2 sequences are SGHAT and FQNNGV. V dropped 1 base and J dropped 13; count of bases not matched to a gene: 7. There are 13 residues in the CDR3. The CDR3 here is CASSLGPSGAQFF. DNA of the CDR3: TGTGCCAGCAGCTTAGGACCTAGCGGAGCCCAGTTCTTC. The whole variable domain, remainder taken from reference TRBV11-2 and TRBJ2-1, is EAGVAQSPRYKIIEKRQSVAFWCNPISGHATLYWYQQILGQGPKLLIQFQNNGVVDDSQLPKDRFSAERLKGVDSTLKIQPAKLEDSAVYLCASSLGPSGAQFFGPGTRLTVL.

The J gene is TRBJ1-1, the V gene TRBV15, with D perhaps matching TRBD1 (5 bases). V was clipped by 3 bases and J by 1 base, with 12 bases between them. Germline lookup yields CDR1 LNHNV and CDR2 YYDKDF (reference sequence). The CDR3 covers 15 residues. CDR3 coding DNA: TGTGCCACCAGCAGGGTGCGACAGACGAACACTGAAGCTTTCTTT. Translating it yields CATSRVRQTNTEAFF.

This chain joins TRBV28 and TRBJ1-1; TRBD1 matches at 10 bases. This CDR3 has 20 residues. Germline V CDR1 and CDR2: MDHEN, SYDVKM. The V segment lost 2 bases and the J segment 5 bases; nucleotides outside the gene matches: 20. For the CDR3, the DNA is TGTGCCAGCAGTTTACGGGCCGGGACAGGGGCCCTGACAGGAAAGACTGAAGCTTTCTTT. Translation gives CASSLRAGTGALTGKTEAFF.

In its sample, this clonotype was seen many times. A much more abundant neighbour one base away suggests this may be a read error. The chain links TRBV30 to TRBJ1-1, with D perhaps matching TRBD1 (5 bases). The CDR3 totals 11 residues. Germline V CDR1 and CDR2: GTSNPN, SVGIG (reference sequence). The CDR3 here is CAWKLDTKAFF. The CDR3 DNA follows: TGTGCCTGGAAGCTGGACACTAAAGCTTTCTTT.

This clonotype came up many times. The chain has TRBV28 and TRBJ1-1; D not certain. Germline CDR1 and CDR2: MDHEN and SYDVKM. The CDR3 is made up of 11 amino acids. Between the trimmed V and J ends, which lost 4 bases and 8 bases, there was a span of 8 bases. The CDR3 DNA is TGTGCCAGCAGTTATCTCTTGGAAGCTTTCTTT. Protein sequence: CASSYLLEAFF.

This clonotype has ten or more counts. The genes are TRBV3-1 and TRBJ2-4, with a weak D call TRBD2 (6 bases). V lost 4 bases and J 3 bases, leaving 16 bases between the germline ends. The CDR3 totals 16 residues. Germline V gene sequence: CDR1 LGHDT, CDR2 YNNKEL (reference sequence). CDR3 sequence: CASSLRGAGLKNIQYF. As DNA, the CDR3 is TGTGCCAGCAGCCTACGAGGAGCGGGCCTCAAAAACATTCAGTACTTC. Using reference TRBV3-1 and TRBJ2-4 for the parts outside the CDR3, the full variable domain is DTAVSQTPKYLVTQMGNDKSIKCEQNLGHDTMYWYKQDSKKFLKIMFSYNNKELIINETVPNRFSPKSPDKAHLNLHINSLELGDSAVYFCASSLRGAGLKNIQYFGAGTRLSVL.

The CDR3 region has the DNA TGTGCCAGCACCGTCAGAGCGGGAGGGAGTTACGGTGAGCAGTTCTTC. It encodes CASTVRAGGSYGEQFF. The genes are TRBV27 and TRBJ2-5, with TRBD2 identical over 10 bases. The J call may be incorrect, as the DNA end agrees better with TRBJ2-1. The CDR3 runs 16 residues. Germline V gene lookup returns CDR1 MNHEY and CDR2 SMNVEV (reference sequence).